The T cell receptor (beta chain) described here comes from a study of OX40 agonist ivuxolimab in advanced cancers. The overall study: Checkpoint inhibitors had been given previously to about 40% of patients.

Profiled with immunoSEQ multiplex PCR; TCRdb holds only in-frame clones, not every one. Among under 75,000 clones listed, around 82% were seen once. Study-level results: Normalized T-cell clonal expansion was also low in some nonresponders.

This CDR3 has 15 residues. V lost 0 bases, J lost 14 bases, and 18 bases lay in between. Germline loops: CDR1 SGDLS, CDR2 YYNGEE. Concerning this clone itself: What it binds is not known.

The sequence came from an adult with an advanced solid tumor such as melanoma, head and neck, liver or kidney cancer. The sample was CD4+ or CD8+ T cells sorted from blood, taken in a trial of the OX40 agonist ivuxolimab. The V call is TRBV9, the J call TRBJ1-6; weak D call: TRBD1 (6 bases). The CDR3 loop is CASSVGDSGGRSLHF. DNA for the CDR3: TGTGCCAGCAGCGTAGGTGATTCGGGGGGCCGGTCCCTCCACTTT.